The clone carrying this TCR beta chain has a single count. The sample originates from a study of blood T cell repertoires in COVID-19. Turning to the study itself: The United States, Italy and Spain supplied acute and convalescent COVID-19 samples. T cells, B-cell-depleted T cells, or PBMCs provided the cDNA or gDNA that served as material.

Germline values: CDR1 SGHRS, CDR2 YFSETQ. The V and J ends lost 3 bases and 1 base respectively, with 13 bases between them. The CDR3 sequence is 16 residues long. The authors' processing: Reference gene primer amplification gave estimated nucleated cell counts. The data were produced by immunoSEQ multiplex PCR, yet TCRdb's version contains in-frame clones alone and is incomplete. V and J calls and clone size are as listed in that table; D and trimming were resolved from the DNA. The table shows about 190,000 clones, with 89% occurring only once. The gene calls are TRBV5-1 and TRBJ1-4, with a tentative D call TRBD1 (6 bases). Sequenced material: peripheral blood. The TCR sequence derives from a middle-aged man with acute or convalescent COVID-19. The CDR3 loop reads CASSSSPQGTNEKLFF. As DNA, the CDR3 is TGCGCCAGCAGCTCCTCTCCACAGGGAACTAATGAAAAACTGTTTTTT.